The 9 T cell receptor beta chains below come from one sample, sequenced in a study of T-cell memory formation after mild COVID-19. Each CDR3 protein gets one entry after TCRdb re-called the 5' RACE reads with MiXCR. The table lists some 130,000 distinct CDR3 sequences, around 6.3% of them singletons, with approximately 2.3% in the top ten. Sequencing was performed on PBMCs or a T cell subset sorted from them (not recorded which). The receptors shown here come from an adult woman who had mild COVID-19 (a few samples of this study predate the infection). Cell type and time point are not known.

This clonotype was detected ten times or more. J is TRBJ2-2 and V is TRBV7-8; a possible D gene is TRBD2 (6 bases). V gave up 1 base and J gave up 4 bases, with 13 bases separating them. Germline values: CDR1 SGHVS, CDR2 FQNEAQ. The CDR3 is 16 residues long. The DNA for the CDR3 is TGTGCCAGCAGCTTAGATCGCGGGGAAGGCACCGGGGAGCTGTTTTTT. Protein: CASSLDRGEGTGELFF.

V gene TRBV7-8 combines with J gene TRBJ2-5; 7 bases are shared with TRBD2. CDR1 is SGHVS, CDR2 FQNEAQ, per germline. J was trimmed by 7 bases and V by 1 base; bases with no gene match: 6. CDR3 length: 14 amino acids. This CDR3 is CASSLVLERGTQYF. The CDR3 coding sequence is TGTGCCAGCAGCTTAGTATTGGAGCGGGGGACCCAGTACTTC.

This chain connects TRBV19 to TRBJ2-7; 8 bases agree with TRBD1. After removal of 5 bases from V and 6 bases from J, the junction contained 9 bases not matched to a gene. Germline lookup yields CDR1 LNHDA and CDR2 SQIVND (reference sequence). CDR3 length: 14 amino acids. Written as DNA, the CDR3 is TGTGCCAGTAGTCCCCGGGACAGGAGCGGCGAGCAGTACTTC. It codes for CASSPRDRSGEQYF.

The chain uses TRBV5-1 and TRBJ2-6, with D uncertain. The length of the CDR3 is 15 residues. Germline V gives CDR1 SGHRS, CDR2 YFSETQ. Trimming cost V 3 bases and J 0 bases, with 7 bases left between them. This CDR3 is CASSSGLSGANVLTF. CDR3 DNA: TGCGCCAGCAGCTCCGGTCTCTCTGGGGCCAACGTCCTGACTTTC.

This clonotype was seen a handful of times. V and J are TRBV5-1 and TRBJ1-2, with D unresolved. CDR3 size: 14 residues. The V gene lost 4 bases and the J gene lost 0 bases, with 10 bases spanning the gap. CDR1 and CDR2 (germline): SGHRS, YFSETQ. CDR3 sequence (DNA): TGCGCCAGCAGCCTGGACGGATCTAACTATGGCTACACCTTC. This encodes CASSLDGSNYGYTF.

This clonotype turned up a few times. This chain links TRBV12-3 or TRBV12-4 with TRBJ1-4, with TRBD1 identical over 7 bases. With V trimmed by 4 bases and J by 5 bases, 4 bases remained unmatched. There are 14 residues in the CDR3. The CDR3 nucleotides are TGTGCCAGCAGTTCAGGGGGAGGGAATGAAAAACTGTTTTTT. Translating gives CASSSGGGNEKLFF.

The rearrangement uses TRBV11-2 and TRBJ1-1; D possibly corresponds to TRBD1 (5 bases). The germline V and J ends were trimmed by 0 bases and 4 bases, with 9 bases remaining between them. CDR3 size: 14 residues. Germline V gene lookup returns CDR1 SGHAT and CDR2 FQNNGV. The CDR3 loop is CASSLEGAGTEAFF. The CDR3 DNA is TGTGCCAGCAGCTTAGAAGGGGCGGGCACTGAAGCTTTCTTT.

The gene calls are TRBV6-1 and TRBJ2-3; D is undetermined. V lost 6 bases to trimming and J lost 0 bases, with 25 bases between them. Germline V CDR1 and CDR2: MNHNS, SASEGT. CDR3 size: 19 residues. The CDR3 DNA reads as TGTGCCAGCAGCTACGTTGCGTCTCGCTTTCTATCTAGCACAGATACGCAGTATTTT. Protein product: CASSYVASRFLSSTDTQYF.

The table lists this clonotype with many counts. The chain employs TRBV7-2 and TRBJ2-3; maybe TRBD2 (5 bases). The V and J ends lost 5 bases and 9 bases respectively, with 15 bases between them. Germline V lookup: CDR1 SGHTA, CDR2 FQGNSA. The CDR3 is made up of 13 amino acids. The DNA for the CDR3 is TGTGCCAGCAGCACCTTTAGCGAAGAGACGCAGTATTTT. Encoded protein: CASSTFSEETQYF. Together with reference TRBV7-2 and TRBJ2-3, the CDR3 gives the full variable domain: GAGVSQSPSNKVTEKGKDVELRCDPISGHTALYWYRQSLGQGLEFLIYFQGNSAPDKSGLPSDRFSAERTGGSVSTLTIQRTQQEDSAVYLCASSTFSEETQYFGPGTRLTVL.